This T cell receptor (beta chain) originates from a study of T cells after yellow fever vaccination. In germline, CDR1 is SQVTM, CDR2 ANQGSEA. Trimming at V came to 3 bases and at J to 1 base, leaving 6 bases not matched to a gene. CDR3 length: 15 amino acids. Template switching with 5'RACE generated the TCR cDNA and added a universal primer site and UMIs. TCRdb reprocessed the 5' RACE reads with MiXCR, giving one entry per CDR3 protein. The data show under 80,000 distinct CDR3 sequences, 7.4% seen once. This clonotype was picked up many times. Sequencing was performed on CD8+ T cells sorted from PBMCs, taken 15 days after the yellow fever booster vaccination. The TCR sequence derives from a man younger than 40 who received the YFV17D yellow fever vaccine. V usage is TRBV29-1 and J usage is TRBJ2-1, with 7 nucleotides matching TRBD2. CDR3 protein: CSVDSGLDSYNEQFF. In DNA form, the CDR3 reads TGCAGCGTTGATAGTGGACTAGATTCCTACAATGAGCAGTTCTTC.